Below, 22 T cell receptor beta chains from the same sample are listed, as sequenced in a study of cytomegalovirus exposure and HLA in healthy donors (dated by TCRdb to 2016 to 2017). The protocol used for the library was the immunoSEQ multiplex PCR assay. A mixture of 60 forward primers for TCR Vbeta segments and 13 reverse primers for TCR Jbeta segments was used in the multiplex PCR. TCRdb stores this immuneACCESS table with in-frame sequences only. Part of the clones is absent; in the studies checked, under half of the shortfall reflects unresolved V genes, and no reason is known for the rest. The sample records around 150,000 clones, more than 75% of which are singletons. In total, the top ten clones hold about 2.2% of the sample. Sequencing used PBMCs. Every receptor here comes from a man between 50 and 59 years old in good health and CMV-seronegative.

The chain combines TRBV5-1 with TRBJ1-4; D possibly corresponds to TRBD1 (5 bases). Per the germline V gene, CDR1 is SGHRS and CDR2 is YFSETQ. There are 18 residues in the CDR3. Trimming removed 2 bases at V and 3 bases at J, with 20 bases between. The DNA of the CDR3 is TGCGCCAGCAGCTTTTTTCTGGGGCCGCACACACCTAATGAAAAACTGTTTTTT. Encoded protein: CASSFFLGPHTPNEKLFF.

The chain couples TRBV4-1 to TRBJ2-1, with 10 positions matching TRBD2. CDR1 and CDR2 from the germline V gene are MGHRA and YSYEKL. The CDR3 length is 17 residues. J lost 8 bases, V lost 0 bases, and 10 bases had no gene match. CDR3 sequence (DNA): TGCGCCAGCAGCCAAGACCGGGGGCTAGCGGGAGCGGATGAGCAGTTCTTC. It specifies CASSQDRGLAGADEQFF.

V is TRBV19 and J is TRBJ2-7, with a tentative D call TRBD1 (5 bases). This CDR3 is built from 15 residues. V lost 5 bases and J lost 3, with 17 bases in between. CDR1 and CDR2 from the germline V gene are LNHDA and SQIVND (reference sequence). CDR3 sequence reads: CASSALRGALYEQYF. CDR3 in DNA: TGTGCCAGTAGTGCACTAAGGGGCGCTCTCTACGAGCAGTACTTC.

The rearrangement links TRBV2 to TRBJ2-7; no reliable D call. The CDR3 covers 13 residues. Trimming took 6 bases from V and 2 from J, leaving 11 bases between them. In germline, CDR1 is SNHLY, CDR2 FYNNEI. CDR3 amino acids: CASSGNRAYEQYF. The CDR3 DNA sequence: TGTGCCAGCAGCGGAAACAGAGCCTACGAGCAGTACTTC.

The V call is TRBV9, the J call TRBJ1-1; D unresolved. Between the trimmed V and J ends, which lost 0 bases and 0 bases, there was a span of 6 bases. The CDR3 is made up of 14 amino acids. The germline CDR1 and CDR2 sequences are SGDLS and YYNGEE. DNA of the CDR3: TGTGCCAGCAGCGTAGCCCAAATGAACACTGAAGCTTTCTTT. This encodes CASSVAQMNTEAFF.

This clone came up once. The rearrangement joins TRBV19 to TRBJ2-3, with TRBD2 as a possible D gene (5 bases). Germline CDR1 is LNHDA and CDR2 is SQIVND (reference sequence). The CDR3 is 17 amino acids. V gave up 5 bases and J gave up 1 base, with 19 bases separating them. CDR3: CASSLRDNRRGTDTQYF. The CDR3 DNA sequence: TGTGCCAGTAGTCTCCGGGATAATAGAAGGGGCACAGATACGCAGTATTTT.

This clone has a handful of counts. This chain's CDR3 is CASSWQGDGNTIYF. The CDR3 region has the DNA TGCGCCAGCAGTTGGCAGGGGGACGGAAACACCATATATTTT. The chain combines TRBV5-1 with TRBJ1-3; TRBD1 aligns across 7 bases. CDR3 size: 14 residues. Per germline, CDR1 SGHRS and CDR2 YFSETQ. Losses at the gene ends were 5 bases for V and 4 bases for J; bases not matched to a gene: 6. Filled out from reference TRBV5-1 and TRBJ1-3, the complete variable domain reads KAGVTQTPRYLIKTRGQQVTLSCSPISGHRSVSWYQQTPGQGLQFLFEYFSETQRNKGNFPGRFSGRQFSNSRSEMNVSTLELGDSALYLCASSWQGDGNTIYFGEGSWLTVV.

The gene calls are TRBV30 and TRBJ1-2; TRBD1 agrees at 7 bases. The germline gives CDR1 GTSNPN, CDR2 SVGIG (reference sequence). This CDR3 contains 13 residues. V lost 3 bases to trimming and J lost 3 bases; unmatched junction nucleotides: 4. The CDR3 DNA sequence: TGTGCCTGGAGCGCCACAGGGGACTATGGCTACACCTTC. Translating gives CAWSATGDYGYTF.

The chain combines TRBV7-9 with TRBJ2-5; 9 nucleotides line up with TRBD1. The J call may be faulty, since TRBJ2-7 better matches the DNA end. Looked up from germline, CDR1 is SEHNR and CDR2 is FQNEAQ (reference sequence). This CDR3 has 13 residues. Here the CDR3 reads CASRGQGTYEQYF. In nucleotides, the CDR3 is TGTGCCAGCAGGGGACAGGGAACCTACGAGCAGTACTTC.

V usage is TRBV6-1 and J usage is TRBJ1-5; no clear D. This CDR3 has 15 residues. Germline assignment: CDR1 MNHNS and CDR2 SASEGT. The V end was cut by 2 bases, the J end by 4 bases, with 12 bases between. CDR3 DNA: TGTGCCAGCAGTGAAAGGAGTGCTAGGAATCAGCCCCAGCATTTT. Protein: CASSERSARNQPQHF.

The CDR3 loop is CASSQGQAIVAYEQYF. CDR3 sequence (DNA): TGTGCCAGCAGTCAAGGACAGGCGATAGTGGCCTACGAGCAGTACTTC. The chain recombines TRBV2 with TRBJ2-7, with 7 bases that match TRBD1. This CDR3 is 16 amino acids long. CDR1 and CDR2 (germline): SNHLY, FYNNEI. Losses at the gene ends were 5 bases for V and 2 bases for J; bases not matched to a gene: 12. The complete variable domain, with remaining parts taken from reference TRBV2 and TRBJ2-7, reads EPEVTQTPSHQVTQMGQEVILRCVPISNHLYFYWYRQILGQKVEFLVSFYNNEISEKSEIFDDQFSVERPDGSNFTLKIRSTKLEDSAMYFCASSQGQAIVAYEQYFGPGTRLTVT.

The chain has TRBV27 and TRBJ2-7; D remains ambiguous. Germline CDR1 MNHEY, CDR2 SMNVEV (reference sequence). Trimming pared 6 bases from V and 0 bases from J, leaving 6 bases between. The CDR3 consists of 12 residues. This CDR3 is CASRSLSYEQYF. The CDR3 nucleotides are TGTGCCAGCAGGTCTCTCTCCTACGAGCAGTACTTC.

The J gene is TRBJ1-4, the V gene TRBV5-1, with D unresolved. Trimming cost V 1 base and J 0 bases, with 10 bases left between them. Looked up from germline, CDR1 is SGHRS and CDR2 is YFSETQ. The CDR3 covers 16 residues. The CDR3 DNA reads as TGCGCCAGCAGCTTGTTTACGGAGGCAACTAATGAAAAACTGTTTTTT. This translates into CASSLFTEATNEKLFF.

This clone has more than one count but fewer than ten. The chain joins TRBV21-1 to TRBJ1-3. TRBV21-1 is described as a pseudogene. This CDR3 spans 14 amino acids. CDR3 DNA: TGTGCCAGCAGCAAATTGAGTGCTGGAAACACCATATATTTT. Encoded protein: CASSKLSAGNTIYF.

This clone was counted only a few times. This chain uses TRBV7-9 with TRBJ1-1; no firm D call. Germline lookup yields CDR1 SEHNR and CDR2 FQNEAQ (reference sequence). This CDR3 has 14 residues. V dropped 7 bases and J dropped 1 base, with 13 bases sitting between them. CDR3 sequence reads: CASTPSRGNTEAFF. Written as DNA, the CDR3 is TGTGCCAGCACCCCCTCGAGAGGGAACACTGAAGCTTTCTTT.

This clone was observed a few times. The V and J genes are TRBV6-1 and TRBJ1-5; no firm D call. The CDR3 runs 13 residues. V dropped 8 bases and J dropped 6 bases, with 14 bases sitting between them. Germline loops: CDR1 MNHNS, CDR2 SASEGT. The CDR3 DNA reads TGTGCCAGCGGCGGGGAAGAGGGTCAGCCCCAGCATTTT. Translated: CASGGEEGQPQHF.

This chain uses TRBV27 with TRBJ2-2; D unresolved. The CDR3 is 17 residues long. With 4 bases removed from V and 2 bases from J, the gap between germline ends came to 17 bases. Germline assignment: CDR1 MNHEY and CDR2 SMNVEV (reference sequence). CDR3 in DNA: TGTGCCAGCAGTTCTTTAGTTTCCGCCGCCAACACCGGGGAGCTGTTTTTT. Translated, it gives CASSSLVSAANTGELFF.

This clone showed up just a few times. V and J are TRBV28 and TRBJ1-4, with 8 bases aligning to TRBD1. V shed 6 bases, J shed 9 bases, and the junction held 9 bases outside the gene matches. Germline V gene data show CDR1 as MDHEN and CDR2 as SYDVKM. The CDR3 is 14 amino acids. The CDR3 loop reads CASSPQGAIKKLFF. The DNA for the CDR3 is TGTGCCAGCAGCCCTCAGGGGGCAATTAAAAAACTGTTTTTT.

The J gene is TRBJ1-1, the V gene TRBV30, with 8 bases matching TRBD1. J lost 6 bases, V lost 0 bases, and 3 bases had no gene match. This CDR3 is built from 13 residues. The V gene's germline CDR1 is GTSNPN and CDR2 SVGIG (reference sequence). CDR3 sequence (DNA): TGTGCCTGGAGTGTAGACAGGGGCGCTGAAGCTTTCTTT. This gives the protein CAWSVDRGAEAFF.

The chain has TRBV27 and TRBJ2-1, with 13 bases identical to TRBD2. This CDR3 is 17 amino acids long. CDR1 MNHEY and CDR2 SMNVEV come from the germline V gene (reference sequence). The V segment lost 4 bases and the J segment 4 bases; nucleotides outside the gene matches: 7. The CDR3 DNA reads TGTGCCAGCAGTTCACGAACTAGCGGGGGGGCTTACAATGAGCAGTTCTTC. Residues: CASSSRTSGGAYNEQFF.

V and J are TRBV10-1 and TRBJ1-2, with 8 bases aligning to TRBD1. This CDR3 is built from 11 residues. Trimming removed 10 bases from V and 9 bases from J; junction bases left unmatched: 7. Germline V gene data show CDR1 as WNHNN and CDR2 as SYGVQD (reference sequence). The CDR3 bases are TGCGCCACCGAAGACAGGGGCAGCTACACCTTC. It translates to CATEDRGSYTF.

The rearrangement links TRBV7-3 to TRBJ2-1; TRBD2 matches 9 bases. The V gene's germline CDR1 is SGHTA and CDR2 FQGTGA. J was trimmed by 4 bases and V by 1 base; bases with no gene match: 2. The CDR3 totals 15 residues. This CDR3 reads CASSLRTSDYNEQFF. The CDR3 DNA follows: TGTGCCAGCAGCTTAAGGACTAGCGATTACAATGAGCAGTTCTTC.